These 27 T cell receptor beta chains came from one sample sequenced in a study of blood T cell repertoires in COVID-19. Generated by immunoSEQ multiplex PCR, the TCRdb table keeps only in-frame clones and is missing some. Altogether 95,000 to 100,000 clones are present, approximately 84% being singletons, with the ten largest covering approximately 15%. Sequencing input: peripheral blood. The receptor set was obtained from a woman in her fifties or sixties with acute or convalescent COVID-19.

The V and J genes are TRBV19 and TRBJ1-5; 9 bases map to TRBD1. V gave up 7 bases and J gave up 6 bases; unmatched junction bases: 10. The CDR3 contains 15 residues. From germline, CDR1 is LNHDA and CDR2 SQIVND (reference sequence). CDR3 nucleotides: TGTGCCAGTAATCGGCCCGGGACAGGGATTCAGCCCCAGCATTTT. Translating gives CASNRPGTGIQPQHF. The whole variable domain, remainder taken from reference TRBV19 and TRBJ1-5, is DGGITQSPKYLFRKEGQNVTLSCEQNLNHDAMYWYRQDPGQGLRLIYYSQIVNDFQKGDIAEGYSVSREKKESFPLTVTSAQKNPTAFYLCASNRPGTGIQPQHFGDGTRLSIL.

Remarks on this clone: A read error may explain this, as a much larger clone is one base away. The same CDR3 arises from other DNA sequences in this sample as well. Here the CDR3 DNA reads TGTGCCAGCAGTTCCCCCGCGAACACCGGGGAGCTGTTTTTT. Encoded protein: CASSSPANTGELFF. The genes are TRBV27 and TRBJ2-2; unclear D gene. The CDR3 is 14 amino acids. CDR1 MNHEY and CDR2 SMNVEV come from the germline V gene (reference sequence). V was pared by 4 bases and J by 0 bases, with 6 bases between.

The gene calls are TRBV7-9 and TRBJ2-7; tentatively, D is TRBD1 (5 bases). Per the germline V gene, CDR1 is SEHNR and CDR2 is FQNEAQ (reference sequence). V lost 5 bases and J lost 3, with 8 bases in between. The CDR3 is 12 residues long. CDR3 in DNA: TGTGCCAGCAGCAAAGACAGCTACGAGCAGTACTTC. Translated, it gives CASSKDSYEQYF.

The rearrangement links TRBV10-2 to TRBJ2-7; D may be TRBD1 (6 bases). CDR1 and CDR2 (germline): WSHSY, SAAADI. The CDR3 has 13 amino acids. Trimming stripped 4 bases from V and 6 bases from J, with 13 bases between. In DNA, the CDR3 is TGCGCCAGCAGTGTAGGGACACCGGCCGAGCAGTACTTC. This encodes CASSVGTPAEQYF.

This chain links TRBV2 with TRBJ2-1; 10 nucleotides align to TRBD1. Germline assignment: CDR1 SNHLY and CDR2 FYNNEI. V trimming: 6 bases; J trimming: 4 bases; junction bases outside the gene matches: 9. This CDR3 is built from 16 residues. The CDR3 sequence: CASSGDRGPPYNEQFF. The CDR3 DNA follows: TGTGCCAGCAGCGGCGACAGGGGGCCGCCATACAATGAGCAGTTCTTC. The variable domain in full, with the rest retrieved from reference TRBV2 and TRBJ2-1, is EPEVTQTPSHQVTQMGQEVILRCVPISNHLYFYWYRQILGQKVEFLVSFYNNEISEKSEIFDDQFSVERPDGSNFTLKIRSTKLEDSAMYFCASSGDRGPPYNEQFFGPGTRLTVL.

The chain is built from TRBV18 and TRBJ1-2; D remains unclear. Germline V CDR1 and CDR2: KGHSH, LQKENI. This CDR3 is built from 15 residues. Trimming took off 0 bases at V and 4 bases at J, with 12 bases between the two ends. CDR3 region: CASSPPMGQSYGYTF. CDR3 DNA: TGTGCCAGCTCACCACCGATGGGCCAGTCCTATGGCTACACCTTC.

The chain has TRBV6-5 and TRBJ1-3; no clear D gene. The CDR3 runs to 11 residues. Germline CDR1 MNHEY, CDR2 SVGAGI. The V end was cut by 2 bases, the J end by 8 bases, with 4 bases between. CDR3 in amino acids: CASSYEDTIYF. In DNA, the CDR3 is TGTGCCAGCAGTTACGAGGACACCATATATTTT.

The chain recombines TRBV3-1 (or the pseudogene TRBV3-2) with TRBJ2-2; TRBD2 is a possible D gene (7 bases). Germline V gene data show CDR1 as LGHDT and CDR2 as YNNKEL (reference sequence). This CDR3 is 18 amino acids long. V lost 4 bases, J lost 3 bases, and 21 bases lay in between. The CDR3 protein is CASSPPLWGGADTGELFF. CDR3 DNA sequence: TGTGCCAGCAGCCCCCCTCTTTGGGGGGGGGCGGACACCGGGGAGCTGTTTTTT.

The genes are TRBV2 and TRBJ2-3; no clear D. Trimming left V 4 bases short and J 7 bases short, with 18 bases between. Per the germline V gene, CDR1 is SNHLY and CDR2 is FYNNEI. The CDR3 extends over 15 amino acids. CDR3 coding DNA: TGTGCCAGCAGTGCGACCTCAAATGGAGTATATACGCAGTATTTT. Translated: CASSATSNGVYTQYF.

The gene calls are TRBV15 and TRBJ2-7, with 9 positions matching TRBD1. The CDR3 loop spans 16 amino acids. Per the germline V gene, CDR1 is LNHNV and CDR2 is YYDKDF (reference sequence). The V and J ends lost 8 bases and 1 base, in that order; junction bases with no gene match: 12. CDR3 in DNA: TGTGCCACCCAGGATAGCAGACAGGGGGTTTCCTACGAGCAGTACTTC. The encoded protein is CATQDSRQGVSYEQYF.

V usage is TRBV4-1 and J usage is TRBJ1-1; no reliable D call. The germline CDR1 and CDR2 sequences are MGHRA and YSYEKL. V was shortened by 0 bases and J by 4 bases, with 15 bases between the two germline ends. The CDR3 is 16 residues long. This chain's CDR3 is CASSQDYFDAGTEAFF. In DNA, the CDR3 is TGCGCCAGCAGCCAAGACTACTTCGATGCGGGCACTGAAGCTTTCTTT.

This chain joins TRBV28 and TRBJ2-4; 9 bases are shared with TRBD1. The ends lost 4 bases at V and 2 bases at J; junction bases unmatched: 12. CDR3 length: 18 residues. The V gene's germline CDR1 is MDHEN and CDR2 SYDVKM. The CDR3 reads CASSSTGGRYLTKNIQYF. The CDR3 DNA reads TGTGCCAGCAGTTCGACAGGGGGACGGTATTTGACCAAAAACATTCAGTACTTC.

The chain carries TRBV10-3 and TRBJ1-2, with D perhaps TRBD1 (5 bases). Trimming took off 3 bases at V and 5 bases at J, with 7 bases between the two ends. The CDR3 sequence is 12 residues long. Germline V lookup: CDR1 ENHRY, CDR2 SYGVKD. The DNA for the CDR3 is TGTGCCATCAGTGATAAGGGGTATGGCTACACCTTC. The encoded protein is CAISDKGYGYTF.

DNA of the CDR3: TGCGCCAGCAGGCTGGAGGGTGAGCAGTTCTTC. The encoded protein is CASRLEGEQFF. The chain uses TRBV5-1 and TRBJ2-1; possible D gene TRBD2, 6 bases. CDR1 and CDR2 (germline): SGHRS, YFSETQ. With 5 bases removed from V and 9 bases from J, the gap between germline ends came to 9 bases. This CDR3 has 11 amino acids.

The rearrangement joins TRBV7-9 to TRBJ1-2, with 9 bases that match TRBD1. Germline V gene data show CDR1 as SEHNR and CDR2 as FQNEAQ (reference sequence). With 5 bases clipped from V and 7 bases from J, the junction kept 11 bases outside the gene matches. The CDR3 runs to 15 residues. DNA for the CDR3: TGTGCCAGCAGCCAAACATGGAACAGGGGGCCTGGCTACACCTTC. As protein: CASSQTWNRGPGYTF.

This chain joins TRBV10-3 and TRBJ1-2; TRBD1 agrees at 8 bases. The germline CDR1 and CDR2 sequences are ENHRY and SYGVKD. The ends lost 3 bases at V and 6 bases at J; junction bases unmatched: 6. The CDR3 has 14 residues. The DNA of the CDR3 is TGTGCCATCAGTGAAGGGCAGGGGGCGAATGGCTACACCTTC. Protein sequence: CAISEGQGANGYTF.

The rearrangement uses TRBV6-6 and TRBJ2-7, with D maybe TRBD1 (5 bases). CDR1 and CDR2 (germline): MNHNY, SVGAGI (reference sequence). V dropped 4 bases and J dropped 6 bases, with 10 bases sitting between them. The CDR3 has 12 amino acids. The CDR3 DNA is TGTGCCAGCAGTTCCCCCCAGGGCGAGCAGTACTTC. Translated: CASSSPQGEQYF.

The J gene is TRBJ1-2, the V gene TRBV12-5; tentative D call: TRBD1 (6 bases). Trimming removed 9 bases at V and 4 bases at J, with 18 bases between. The CDR3 has 14 residues. Germline CDR1 and CDR2: LGHNT and FRNRAP. The CDR3 loop reads CASYKDSPFYGYTF. The CDR3 bases are TGTGCTAGCTATAAGGACAGTCCCTTCTATGGCTACACCTTC.

The rearrangement joins TRBV5-1 to TRBJ2-1; 12 positions agree with TRBD1. Germline CDR1 and CDR2: SGHRS and YFSETQ. V lost 3 bases to trimming and J lost 0 bases; unmatched junction nucleotides: 13. The CDR3 totals 20 residues. DNA for the CDR3: TGCGCCAGCAGCTCGTGGGACAGGGGGCTGAACCCCTTCTCCTACAATGAGCAGTTCTTC. This sequence encodes CASSSWDRGLNPFSYNEQFF.

Of note for this clone: The same CDR3 also results from other DNA sequences found in this sample. The chain combines TRBV19 with TRBJ1-1; D unresolved. V was shortened by 4 bases and J by 2 bases, with 8 bases between the two germline ends. In germline, CDR1 is LNHDA, CDR2 SQIVND (reference sequence). The CDR3 loop spans 13 amino acids. The DNA for the CDR3 is TGTGCCAGTAGTACGACGGGTAACACTGAAGCTTTCTTT. It codes for CASSTTGNTEAFF. The variable domain in full, with the rest retrieved from reference TRBV19 and TRBJ1-1, is DGGITQSPKYLFRKEGQNVTLSCEQNLNHDAMYWYRQDPGQGLRLIYYSQIVNDFQKGDIAEGYSVSREKKESFPLTVTSAQKNPTAFYLCASSTTGNTEAFFGQGTRLTVV.

CDR3 protein: CASSLGQGGSYEQYF. The CDR3 bases are TGTGCCAGCAGCTTAGGACAGGGTGGCTCCTACGAGCAGTACTTC. The rearrangement joins TRBV11-2 to TRBJ2-7, with 7 bases lining up with TRBD1. Germline CDR1 is SGHAT and CDR2 is FQNNGV. V lost 1 base and J lost 0; bases outside the gene matches: 3. CDR3 length: 15 amino acids.

V and J are TRBV5-6 and TRBJ1-6, with D maybe TRBD1 (6 bases). This CDR3 contains 17 residues. Germline assignment: CDR1 SGHDT and CDR2 YYEEEE. Trimming took off 4 bases at V and 0 bases at J, with 14 bases between the two ends. The CDR3 reads CASSRLDRSSYNSPLHF. The CDR3 DNA follows: TGTGCCAGCAGCCGCTTAGACAGGAGCTCCTATAATTCACCCCTCCACTTT.

This clone was counted once. V and J are TRBV28 and TRBJ2-3, with 12 bases aligning to TRBD2. The CDR3 runs to 16 residues. CDR1 is MDHEN, CDR2 SYDVKM, per germline. With V trimmed by 5 bases and J by 7 bases, 10 bases remained unmatched. The CDR3 DNA is TGTGCCAGCAGTACCCCTAGCGGGGGGGCCTCAAATACGCAGTATTTT. Protein: CASSTPSGGASNTQYF.

The V and J genes are TRBV25-1 and TRBJ2-5; 8 bases align to TRBD2. The CDR3 loop spans 17 amino acids. The V gene end was trimmed by 0 bases and the J gene end by 4 bases; junction bases not matched to a gene: 10. CDR1 is MGHDK and CDR2 is SYGVNS in the germline V gene. The CDR3 here is CASSEYGGGTPRETQYF. As DNA, the CDR3 is TGTGCCAGCAGTGAATATGGCGGGGGGACCCCTCGAGAGACCCAGTACTTC. The full variable domain, rest sourced from reference TRBV25-1 and TRBJ2-5, is EADIYQTPRYLVIGTGKKITLECSQTMGHDKMYWYQQDPGMELHLIHYSYGVNSTEKGDLSSESTVSRIRTEHFPLTLESARPSHTSQYLCASSEYGGGTPRETQYFGPGTRLLVL.

V gene TRBV21-1 combines with J gene TRBJ1-5; the table's D call of TRBD1 was not tested on the DNA. TRBV21-1 represents a pseudogene. This CDR3 spans 21 amino acids. CDR3 sequence (DNA): TGTGCCAGCAGCAAAGACGGGACAGGGGCGCCCTCACGATTGAGCAATCAGCCCCAGCATTTT. The encoded protein is CASSKDGTGAPSRLSNQPQHF.

The rearrangement joins TRBV20-1 to TRBJ2-5; 7 nucleotides line up with TRBD1. V was pared by 4 bases and J by 7 bases, with 3 bases of the junction left unmatched. The germline V gene encodes CDR1 DFQATT and CDR2 SNEGSKA (reference sequence). The CDR3 runs 11 residues. CDR3 nucleotide sequence: TGCAGTGCTAACAGGGGTGCGACCCAGTACTTC. Translated: CSANRGATQYF.

The rearrangement uses TRBV5-8 and TRBJ2-6; possibly TRBD1 for D (5 bases). The CDR3 totals 17 residues. V was cut by 0 bases and J by 0 bases, with 10 bases left in between. Germline V gene lookup returns CDR1 SGHTS and CDR2 YDEGEE. The DNA of the CDR3 is TGTGCCAGCAGCTTGGGAACAGGTTCCTCTGGGGCCAACGTCCTGACTTTC. Protein: CASSLGTGSSGANVLTF.